These 29 T cell receptor beta chains came from one sample sequenced in a study of shared clonotypes between healthy human individuals. TCRdb keeps only in-frame clones here, not all; method: immunoSEQ multiplex PCR. Among about 1 million clones, about 77% were seen once, and the ten largest hold roughly 1.5%. The sequenced sample consisted of memory CD4+ T cells sorted from blood. Subset in this sample: CD45RA-negative fraction. The receptors derive from a man between 18 and 29 years old in good health.

The chain recombines TRBV2 with TRBJ1-4, with 7 bases lining up with TRBD1. Germline V CDR1 and CDR2: SNHLY, FYNNEI. The CDR3 is 15 residues long. V lost 6 bases, J lost 8 bases, and 12 bases stayed unmatched. Written as DNA, the CDR3 is TGTGCCAGCAGAGAAACGACAGGGCCGAACGAAAAACTGTTTTTT. Amino acids: CASRETTGPNEKLFF.

The chain is built from TRBV5-6 and TRBJ2-5, with TRBD1 matching over 7 bases. Germline loops: CDR1 SGHDT, CDR2 YYEEEE. This CDR3 has 12 amino acids. Germline trimming cut 8 bases from V and 4 bases from J; bases unmatched to any gene: 5. In DNA form, the CDR3 reads TGTGCCAGTAGCAACAGGGGAGAGACCCAGTACTTC. This sequence encodes CASSNRGETQYF.

The V call is TRBV11-2, the J call TRBJ2-5; perhaps D is TRBD1 or TRBD2 (5 bases each). Germline V CDR1 and CDR2: SGHAT, FQNNGV. The CDR3 runs 15 residues. Trimming pared 4 bases from V and 1 base from J, leaving 13 bases between. DNA for the CDR3: TGTGCCAGCAGCTGGACAAGTGGGACCCAAGAGACCCAGTACTTC. It encodes CASSWTSGTQETQYF.

The chain recombines TRBV6-6 with TRBJ1-4; TRBD1 is a possible D gene (5 bases). Deletions cut 0 bases from V and 3 bases from J, with 11 bases between. Germline loops: CDR1 MNHNY, CDR2 SVGAGI (reference sequence). The CDR3 totals 16 residues. For the CDR3, the DNA is TGTGCCAGCAGTTACTCGGCCGGGACGGCTAATGAAAAACTGTTTTTT. Its protein is CASSYSAGTANEKLFF.

The rearrangement links TRBV13 to TRBJ1-4, with TRBD1 as a possible D gene (6 bases). Germline V gives CDR1 PRHDT, CDR2 FYEKMQ (reference sequence). The germline V and J ends were trimmed by 4 bases and 8 bases, with 17 bases remaining between them. The CDR3 sequence is 15 residues long. The CDR3 is CASSSSDLGQEKLFF. The CDR3 DNA follows: TGTGCCAGCAGCTCCTCGGACCTCGGACAGGAAAAACTGTTTTTT.

The chain recombines TRBV5-6 with TRBJ1-5, with 7 nucleotides matching TRBD1. V shed 4 bases, J shed 3 bases, and the junction held 7 bases outside the gene matches. The CDR3 spans 15 residues. CDR1 SGHDT and CDR2 YYEEEE come from the germline V gene. The CDR3 sequence is CASSRVDRDNQPQHF. The CDR3 DNA reads as TGTGCCAGCAGCAGGGTCGACAGGGACAATCAGCCCCAGCATTTT.

The chain combines TRBV18 with TRBJ2-5, with a weak D call TRBD2 (6 bases). Trimming pared 6 bases from V and 2 bases from J, leaving 16 bases between. The germline V gene has CDR1 KGHSH and CDR2 LQKENI. The CDR3 is 15 amino acids. CDR3 amino acids: CASSAPGLLQETQYF. Written as DNA, the CDR3 is TGTGCCAGCTCCGCTCCGGGACTGCTACAAGAGACCCAGTACTTC. Combining the CDR3 with reference TRBV18 and TRBJ2-5 gives the whole variable domain NAGVMQNPRHLVRRRGQEARLRCSPMKGHSHVYWYRQLPEEGLKFMVYLQKENIIDESGMPKERFSAEFPKEGPSILRIQQVVRGDSAAYFCASSAPGLLQETQYFGPGTRLLVL.

There are a few counts of this clone. The CDR3 DNA reads TGTGCCAGCAGCGTAGGCCAGAATGAAAAACTGTTTTTT. It is translated as CASSVGQNEKLFF. V is TRBV9 and J is TRBJ1-4; D remains unclear. V lost 0 bases and J 5 bases, leaving 5 bases between the germline ends. This CDR3 is built from 13 residues. Germline V CDR1 and CDR2: SGDLS, YYNGEE. Full variable domain (missing parts from reference TRBV9 and TRBJ1-4): DSGVTQTPKHLITATGQRVTLRCSPRSGDLSVYWYQQSLDQGLQFLIQYYNGEERAKGNILERFSAQQFPDLHSELNLSSLELGDSALYFCASSVGQNEKLFFGSGTQLSVL.

This sequence joins TRBV30 and TRBJ2-1, with D perhaps matching TRBD2 (6 bases). Trimming stripped 0 bases from V and 6 bases from J, with 12 bases between. This CDR3 has 14 amino acids. Germline-derived CDR1 and CDR2 are GTSNPN and SVGIG (reference sequence). Written as DNA, the CDR3 is TGTGCCTGGAGTGTTGAGTGGGGAGGCAATGAGCAGTTCTTC. It codes for CAWSVEWGGNEQFF.

The J gene is TRBJ2-7, the V gene TRBV10-2, with D possibly matching TRBD2 (6 bases). This CDR3 spans 15 amino acids. Trimming removed 5 bases from V and 2 bases from J, with 16 bases in between. Looked up from germline, CDR1 is WSHSY and CDR2 is SAAADI. CDR3 nucleotide sequence: TGCGCCAGCAGTAGGGGACTTACCCAAACCTACGAGCAGTACTTC. Amino acids: CASSRGLTQTYEQYF.

The genes are TRBV2 and TRBJ2-7; 8 bases match TRBD1. The trim removed 5 bases at V and 2 bases at J, leaving 8 bases unmatched. This CDR3 is 15 amino acids long. Germline CDR1 SNHLY, CDR2 FYNNEI. This chain's CDR3 is CASSYSGTGPYEQYF. As DNA, the CDR3 is TGTGCCAGCAGTTACTCCGGGACAGGTCCCTACGAGCAGTACTTC.

This clone was counted once. The V and J genes are TRBV9 and TRBJ1-3, with D maybe TRBD1 (6 bases). V was shortened by 4 bases and J by 3 bases, with 20 bases between the two germline ends. The V gene's germline CDR1 is SGDLS and CDR2 YYNGEE. The CDR3 runs to 17 residues. CDR3 region: CASSPRAGGQSGNTIYF. The DNA for the CDR3 is TGTGCCAGCAGCCCACGGGCGGGGGGCCAGAGTGGAAACACCATATATTTT.

The chain combines TRBV7-6 with TRBJ1-2; 9 nucleotides line up with TRBD1. There are 16 residues in the CDR3. Germline CDR1 reads SGHVS; CDR2 reads FNYEAQ. The V segment lost 3 bases and the J segment 7 bases; nucleotides outside the gene matches: 12. The CDR3 DNA reads as TGTGCCAGCAGCTTCAACCGGGACAGGGCTTTGGGTGGCTACACCTTC. Protein product: CASSFNRDRALGGYTF.

The genes are TRBV10-1 and TRBJ2-5; TRBD1 aligns across 8 bases. In germline, CDR1 is WNHNN, CDR2 SYGVQD (reference sequence). V gave up 4 bases and J gave up 5 bases; unmatched junction bases: 15. The CDR3 sequence is 17 residues long. The CDR3 coding sequence is TGCGCCAGCAGTGTCCCGCATACGCAGGGGGCGGATGAGACCCAGTACTTC. This translates into CASSVPHTQGADETQYF.

The chain combines TRBV7-9 with TRBJ2-1, with D possibly matching TRBD2 (5 bases). The CDR3 contains 14 residues. Trimming took 8 bases from V and 2 from J, leaving 13 bases between them. The germline gives CDR1 SEHNR, CDR2 FQNEAQ (reference sequence). CDR3 in DNA: TGTGCCAGCGACGGACGGGGAGCCTACAATGAGCAGTTCTTC. This translates into CASDGRGAYNEQFF.

This clone turned up a few times. The genes are TRBV10-3 and TRBJ1-5; TRBD1 matches at 11 bases. V was clipped by 3 bases and J by 1 base; unmatched bases: 2. Per germline, CDR1 ENHRY and CDR2 SYGVKD. The CDR3 covers 16 residues. The CDR3 loop reads CAISDGTGGSNQPQHF. CDR3 sequence (DNA): TGTGCCATCAGTGACGGGACAGGGGGGAGCAATCAGCCCCAGCATTTT.

The rearrangement links TRBV11-3 to TRBJ2-1; D perhaps matches TRBD2 (6 bases). The length of the CDR3 is 15 residues. Germline values: CDR1 SGHNT, CDR2 YENEEA. V was trimmed by 4 bases and J by 4 bases, leaving 14 bases between them. CDR3: CASSWGDSVYNEQFF. The DNA for the CDR3 is TGTGCCAGCAGCTGGGGGGACTCAGTGTACAATGAGCAGTTCTTC.

The rearrangement joins TRBV6-5 to TRBJ1-1; D remains unclear. Germline CDR1 is MNHEY and CDR2 is SVGAGI. The CDR3 is 16 amino acids. V dropped 0 bases and J dropped 4 bases, with 15 bases sitting between them. The CDR3 DNA is TGTGCCAGCAGTTACTCATACAGCCCGTCCGGCACTGAAGCTTTCTTT. The encoded protein is CASSYSYSPSGTEAFF.

This clone was found a few times. The chain uses TRBV5-6 and TRBJ2-5; possible D gene TRBD1, 6 bases. The CDR3 covers 14 residues. V was clipped by 0 bases and J by 5 bases, with 11 bases between them. Germline V gene data show CDR1 as SGHDT and CDR2 as YYEEEE. The CDR3 nucleotides are TGTGCCAGCAGCTTGGAAAGGGGGTTGGAGACCCAGTACTTC. This translates into CASSLERGLETQYF.

The CDR3 region has the DNA TGTGCTAGTGGTGGGACAGGGAAATACGAGCAGTACTTC. Translating it yields CASGGTGKYEQYF. This chain joins TRBV12-5 and TRBJ2-7; TRBD1 matches 9 bases. Trimming at V came to 5 bases and at J to 4 bases, leaving 3 bases not matched to a gene. In germline, CDR1 is LGHNT, CDR2 FRNRAP. The CDR3 contains 13 residues. The complete variable domain, with remaining parts taken from reference TRBV12-5 and TRBJ2-7, reads DARVTQTPRHKVTEMGQEVTMRCQPILGHNTVFWYRQTMMQGLELLAYFRNRAPLDDSGMPKDRFSAEMPDATLATLKIQPSEPRDSAVYFCASGGTGKYEQYFGPGTRLTVT.

This chain links TRBV5-4 with TRBJ2-5; D remains ambiguous. This CDR3 contains 16 residues. Germline values: CDR1 SGHNT, CDR2 YYREEE (reference sequence). Trimming took off 4 bases at V and 2 bases at J, with 18 bases between the two ends. For the CDR3, the DNA is TGTGCCAGCAGCCCCTCCCCAGTCCAACTACAAGAGACCCAGTACTTC. Its protein is CASSPSPVQLQETQYF. Using reference TRBV5-4 and TRBJ2-5 for the parts outside the CDR3, the full variable domain is ETGVTQSPTHLIKTRGQQVTLRCSSQSGHNTVSWYQQALGQGPQFIFQYYREEENGRGNFPPRFSGLQFPNYSSELNVNALELDDSALYLCASSPSPVQLQETQYFGPGTRLLVL.

This clone has a handful of counts. The chain employs TRBV10-1 and TRBJ1-2; D not resolved. V was trimmed by 8 bases and J by 4 bases, leaving 14 bases between them. Germline assignment: CDR1 WNHNN and CDR2 SYGVQD (reference sequence). This CDR3 has 13 amino acids. CDR3 protein: CASPRSGGYGYTF. In nucleotides, the CDR3 is TGCGCCAGCCCCAGGTCAGGAGGCTATGGCTACACCTTC.

Concerning this clone itself: Mismatch with germline at one junction end may stem from a read error. V gene TRBV6-5 combines with J gene TRBJ1-2; D call uncertain. The CDR3 extends over 11 amino acids. In germline, CDR1 is MNHEY, CDR2 SVGAGI. DNA for the CDR3: TGTGCCACCAGTTTTGGGTATGGCTACACCTTC. Translation gives CATSFGYGYTF.

Only a few counts were recorded for this clone. This CDR3 reads CAISDSRGKSTETQYF. The CDR3 DNA sequence: TGTGCCATCAGTGATTCGAGAGGGAAAAGTACGGAGACCCAGTACTTC. V is TRBV10-3 and J is TRBJ2-5; TRBD2 is a possible D gene (5 bases). Trimming took off 3 bases at V and 5 bases at J, with 19 bases between the two ends. Germline assignment: CDR1 ENHRY and CDR2 SYGVKD. CDR3 length: 16 residues.

The chain joins TRBV5-1 to TRBJ1-1; a possible D gene is TRBD1 (5 bases). The CDR3 extends over 14 amino acids. V was cut by 4 bases and J by 1 base, with 11 bases left in between. The germline V gene encodes CDR1 SGHRS and CDR2 YFSETQ. The chain's CDR3 is CASSTTVPNTEAFF. In DNA form, the CDR3 reads TGCGCCAGCAGCACGACAGTACCGAACACTGAAGCTTTCTTT.

This clone has at least ten counts. The V call is TRBV5-1, the J call TRBJ1-2, with 9 bases that match TRBD1. V trimming: 4 bases; J trimming: 4 bases; junction bases outside the gene matches: 8. CDR1 is SGHRS and CDR2 is YFSETQ in the germline V gene. This CDR3 region has 15 residues. For the CDR3, the DNA is TGCGCCAGCAGCGACGGACAGGGGAAGGCCTATGGCTACACCTTC. Translation gives CASSDGQGKAYGYTF.

The chain employs TRBV6-1 and TRBJ2-1; 8 nucleotides agree with TRBD2. From germline, CDR1 is MNHNS and CDR2 SASEGT. Trimming removed 2 bases from V and 4 bases from J; junction bases left unmatched: 7. The CDR3 is 16 residues long. CDR3 region: CASSERKTGGYNEQFF. The DNA for the CDR3 is TGTGCCAGCAGTGAACGAAAAACGGGGGGGTACAATGAGCAGTTCTTC.

There are a few counts of this clone. V gene TRBV10-3 combines with J gene TRBJ2-7, with D perhaps TRBD1 (6 bases). The CDR3 runs to 15 residues. Germline lookup yields CDR1 ENHRY and CDR2 SYGVKD. V was shortened by 6 bases and J by 1 base, with 16 bases between the two germline ends. Here the CDR3 DNA reads TGTGCCATCAGGGATACTAGACAGGTTTCCTACGAGCAGTACTTC. It translates to CAIRDTRQVSYEQYF.

This clone came up a few times. The chain uses TRBV10-3 and TRBJ2-3; no definite D call. Trimming shortened V by 7 bases and J by 4 bases, and 6 bases separated the two germline ends. Germline-derived CDR1 and CDR2 are ENHRY and SYGVKD. There are 11 residues in the CDR3. Here the CDR3 reads CAIMVADTQYF. Written as DNA, the CDR3 is TGTGCCATCATGGTCGCAGATACGCAGTATTTT.